This TCR beta chain was sequenced in a study of blood T cell repertoires in COVID-19 (dated by TCRdb to the early 2020s). Describing the broader study: Collaborator samples came from the United States, Italy and Spain and covered acute and convalescent phases of COVID-19. The material from the prospective study consisted of cDNA or gDNA derived from T cells, B-cell-depleted T cells, or PBMCs. Subjects who had been exposed to COVID-19, were actively infected with it, or had recovered from it provided the deeply sampled blood TCRbeta repertoires that made up the dataset. The repertoires were released in a freely available public database meant as a resource for research on the immune response to SARS-CoV-2. Samples came from the ongoing ImmuneRACE study (first 160 participants) plus 1,254 subjects from 6 global collaborators. The sample metadata nearly always contained a de-identified subject ID, COVID-19 status, age in years and sex. HLA class I and class II types, where available, came from metadata supplied by the sample provider rather than from assay-based typing.

TCRbeta CDR3 regions were amplified from genomic DNA by means of the immunoSEQ Assay, a bias-controlled multiplex PCR. In the original analysis: Nucleated cell counts per sample were estimated from amplification of reference gene primers within the assay. Sequence reads were collapsed and filtered to measure the absolute abundance of every unique TCRbeta CDR3 rearrangement. For each sample, productive Simpson clonality was calculated as the square root of Simpson's diversity index over productive rearrangements. This is the immuneACCESS table as TCRdb keeps it, with only in-frame sequences that have V and J called. A part of the clones is gone; compared with another copy, unresolved V genes explain less than half, and the rest is unexplained. That table is the source of V, J and clone size, and D and trimming were worked out from the DNA. This sample is represented by tens of thousands of clones; over 70% of them were singletons. More than 15% of the sample lies in the top ten.

The research as a whole found: The amount of clinical and demographic metadata varied by source and participant and was provided uncurated.

With regard to this clone: What antigen it recognizes has not been identified. Per-nucleotide qualities are absent, and no much larger clonotype sits a single base away.

The collaborating institutions used their own protocols to collect whole blood in K2EDTA tubes. For TCRbeta analysis, collaborators shipped samples in one of three forms: frozen whole blood, isolated PBMCs, or DNA extracted from either of those sample types. V gives up 4 bases and J gives up 3 bases, and the segment between their germline ends measures 14 bases. The CDR3 contains 14 residues, cysteine and phenylalanine counted. Only CDR3 DNA remains: 42 bases, in frame from the first base. In the germline V gene, CDR1 corresponds to SGDLS and CDR2 to YYNGEE. The specimen was peripheral blood. The rearranged segments are TRBV9 and TRBJ2-7; no D gene can be assigned with confidence. This TCR derives from a man in his 70s with active COVID-19. The nucleotide sequence is given as TGTGCCAGCAGCCCTCGCATACAAAGCTACGAGCAGTACTTC. Its coded protein is CASSPRIQSYEQYF.